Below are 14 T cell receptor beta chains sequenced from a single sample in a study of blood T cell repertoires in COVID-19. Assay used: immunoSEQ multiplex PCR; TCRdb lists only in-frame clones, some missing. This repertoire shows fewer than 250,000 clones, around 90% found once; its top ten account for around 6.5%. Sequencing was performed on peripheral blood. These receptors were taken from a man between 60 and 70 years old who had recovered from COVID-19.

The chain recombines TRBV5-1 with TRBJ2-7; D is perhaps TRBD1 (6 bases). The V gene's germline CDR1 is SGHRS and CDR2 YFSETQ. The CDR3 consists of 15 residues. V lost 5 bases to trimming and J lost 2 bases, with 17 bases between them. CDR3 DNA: TGCGCCAGCAGTTCCGGACAGTCAAACACCTACGAGCAGTACTTC. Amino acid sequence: CASSSGQSNTYEQYF.

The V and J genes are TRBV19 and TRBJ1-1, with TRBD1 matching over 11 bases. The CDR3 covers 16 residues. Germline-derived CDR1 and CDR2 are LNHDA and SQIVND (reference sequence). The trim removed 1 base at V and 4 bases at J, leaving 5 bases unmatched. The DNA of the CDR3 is TGTGCCAGTAGTATAGGGACAGGGGGCTATGGCACTGAAGCTTTCTTT. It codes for CASSIGTGGYGTEAFF.

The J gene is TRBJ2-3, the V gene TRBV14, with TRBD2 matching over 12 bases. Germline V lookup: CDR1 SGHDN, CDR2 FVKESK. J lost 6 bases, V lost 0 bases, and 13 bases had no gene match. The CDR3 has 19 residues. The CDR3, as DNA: TGTGCCAGCAGCCAAGAGATTAGGGTTCCTAGCGGGAGGGCGGATACGCAGTATTTT. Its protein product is CASSQEIRVPSGRADTQYF.

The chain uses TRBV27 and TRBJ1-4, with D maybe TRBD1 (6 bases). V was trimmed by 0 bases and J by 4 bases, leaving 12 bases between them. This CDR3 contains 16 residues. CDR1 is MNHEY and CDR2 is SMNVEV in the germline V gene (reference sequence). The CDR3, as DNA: TGTGCCAGCAGTTTATCGAAGGGGGTGGTTAATGAAAAACTGTTTTTT. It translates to CASSLSKGVVNEKLFF.

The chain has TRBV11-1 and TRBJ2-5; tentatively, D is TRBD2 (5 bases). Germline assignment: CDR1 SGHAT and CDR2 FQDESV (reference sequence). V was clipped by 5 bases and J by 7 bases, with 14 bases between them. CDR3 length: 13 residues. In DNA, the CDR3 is TGTGCCAGCAGCACCATGCGGGCTGGGACCCAGTACTTC. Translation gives CASSTMRAGTQYF.

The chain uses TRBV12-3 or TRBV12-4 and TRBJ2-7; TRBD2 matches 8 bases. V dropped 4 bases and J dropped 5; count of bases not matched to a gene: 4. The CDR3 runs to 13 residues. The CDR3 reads CASSWTGGNEQYF. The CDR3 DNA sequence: TGTGCCAGCAGTTGGACGGGAGGGAACGAGCAGTACTTC.

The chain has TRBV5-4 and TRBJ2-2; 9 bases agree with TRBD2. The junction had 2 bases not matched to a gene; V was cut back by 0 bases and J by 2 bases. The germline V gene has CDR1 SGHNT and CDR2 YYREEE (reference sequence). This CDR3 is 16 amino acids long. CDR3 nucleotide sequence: TGTGCCAGCAGCTTGGTCCTAGCGGGAAACACCGGGGAGCTGTTTTTT. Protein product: CASSLVLAGNTGELFF. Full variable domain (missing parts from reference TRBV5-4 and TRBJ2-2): ETGVTQSPTHLIKTRGQQVTLRCSSQSGHNTVSWYQQALGQGPQFIFQYYREEENGRGNFPPRFSGLQFPNYSSELNVNALELDDSALYLCASSLVLAGNTGELFFGEGSRLTVL.

The CDR3 sequence is CASSQGANRDRAYEQYF. The CDR3 nucleotides read TGCGCCAGCAGCCAAGGGGCTAATAGAGACAGAGCCTACGAGCAGTACTTC. The chain is built from TRBV4-1 and TRBJ2-7; D may be TRBD1 (5 bases). This CDR3 region has 17 residues. V gave up 1 base and J gave up 2 bases, with 18 bases separating them. CDR1 is MGHRA, CDR2 YSYEKL, per germline.

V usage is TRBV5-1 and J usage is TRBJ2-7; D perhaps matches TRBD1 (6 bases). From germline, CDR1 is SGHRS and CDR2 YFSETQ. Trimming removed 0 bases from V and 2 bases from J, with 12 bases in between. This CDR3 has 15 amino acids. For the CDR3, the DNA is TGCGCCAGCAGCTTGGCTGGGACATCCACCTACGAGCAGTACTTC. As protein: CASSLAGTSTYEQYF. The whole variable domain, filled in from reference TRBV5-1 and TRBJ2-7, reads KAGVTQTPRYLIKTRGQQVTLSCSPISGHRSVSWYQQTPGQGLQFLFEYFSETQRNKGNFPGRFSGRQFSNSRSEMNVSTLELGDSALYLCASSLAGTSTYEQYFGPGTRLTVT.

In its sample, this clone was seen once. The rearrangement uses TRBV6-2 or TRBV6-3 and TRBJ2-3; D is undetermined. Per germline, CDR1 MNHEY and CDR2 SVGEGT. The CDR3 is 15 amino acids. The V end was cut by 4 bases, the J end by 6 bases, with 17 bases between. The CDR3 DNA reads TGTGCCAGCAGTTTAGCCCACCCGAAAAAGGATACGCAGTATTTT. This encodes CASSLAHPKKDTQYF.

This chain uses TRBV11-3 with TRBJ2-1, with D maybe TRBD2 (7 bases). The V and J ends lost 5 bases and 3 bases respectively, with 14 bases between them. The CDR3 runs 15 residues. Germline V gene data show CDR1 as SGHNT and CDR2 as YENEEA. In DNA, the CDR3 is TGTGCCAGCAGCCGCGGGGGCCAGGGCTACAATGAGCAGTTCTTC. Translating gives CASSRGGQGYNEQFF. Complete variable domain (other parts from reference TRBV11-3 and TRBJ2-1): EAGVVQSPRYKIIEKKQPVAFWCNPISGHNTLYWYLQNLGQGPELLIRYENEEAVDDSQLPKDRFSAERLKGVDSTLKIQPAELGDSAVYLCASSRGGQGYNEQFFGPGTRLTVL.

Written as DNA, the CDR3 is TGTGCCAGCAGTCGACATAACTATGGCTACACCTTC. Translation gives CASSRHNYGYTF. The chain is built from TRBV28 and TRBJ1-2; D is unresolved. The germline CDR1 and CDR2 sequences are MDHEN and SYDVKM. The CDR3 consists of 12 residues. The V end was cut by 5 bases, the J end by 1 base, with 5 bases between.

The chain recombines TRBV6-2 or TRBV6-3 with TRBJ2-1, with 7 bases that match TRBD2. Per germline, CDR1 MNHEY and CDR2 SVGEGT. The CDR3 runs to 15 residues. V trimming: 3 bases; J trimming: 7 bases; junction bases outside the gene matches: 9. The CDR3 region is CASSYSGLGANEQFF. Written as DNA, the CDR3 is TGTGCCAGCAGTTATAGCGGACTAGGGGCGAATGAGCAGTTCTTC.

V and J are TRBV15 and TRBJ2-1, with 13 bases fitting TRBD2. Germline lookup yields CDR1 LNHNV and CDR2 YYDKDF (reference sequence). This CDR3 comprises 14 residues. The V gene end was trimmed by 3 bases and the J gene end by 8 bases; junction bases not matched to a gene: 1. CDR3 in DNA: TGTGCCACCAGCAGGGGACTAGCGGGGTATGAGCAGTTCTTC. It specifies CATSRGLAGYEQFF. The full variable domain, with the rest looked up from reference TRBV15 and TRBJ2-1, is DAMVIQNPRYQVTQFGKPVTLSCSQTLNHNVMYWYQQKSSQAPKLLFHYYDKDFNNEADTPDNFQSRRPNTSFCFLDIRSPGLGDTAMYLCATSRGLAGYEQFFGPGTRLTVL.